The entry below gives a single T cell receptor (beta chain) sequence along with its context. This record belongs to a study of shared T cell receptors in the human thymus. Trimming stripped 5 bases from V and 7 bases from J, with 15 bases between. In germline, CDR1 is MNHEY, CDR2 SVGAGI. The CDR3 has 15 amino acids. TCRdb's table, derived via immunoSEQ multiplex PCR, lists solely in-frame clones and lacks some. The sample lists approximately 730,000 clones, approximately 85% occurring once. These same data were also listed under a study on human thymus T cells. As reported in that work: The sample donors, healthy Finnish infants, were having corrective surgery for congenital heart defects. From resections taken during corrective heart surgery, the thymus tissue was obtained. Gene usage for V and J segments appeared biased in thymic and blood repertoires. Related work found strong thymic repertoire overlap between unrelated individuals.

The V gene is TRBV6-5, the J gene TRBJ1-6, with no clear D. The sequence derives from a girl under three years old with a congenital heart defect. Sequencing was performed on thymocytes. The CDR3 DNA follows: TGTGCCAGCAGTCACGGGAACAGCGGGAATTCACCCCTCCACTTT. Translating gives CASSHGNSGNSPLHF.